This T cell receptor (beta chain) was recorded in a study of blood T cell repertoires in COVID-19. Assay used: immunoSEQ multiplex PCR; TCRdb lists only in-frame clones, some missing. Of about 290,000 clones detected, approximately 91% appear once; the ten largest clones hold 1.5% to 2%. Germline CDR1 MNHEY, CDR2 SVGAGI. This CDR3 is 13 amino acids long. V was pared by 8 bases and J by 6 bases, with 7 bases of the junction left unmatched. This receptor was identified in a woman between 40 and 55 years old who had recovered from COVID-19. The material sequenced was PBMCs or T cells enriched from blood (not recorded which). V is TRBV6-5 and J is TRBJ1-3, with TRBD1 matching over 7 bases. CDR3 protein: CASRTGTENTIYF. CDR3 nucleotide sequence: TGTGCCAGCCGGACAGGCACAGAAAACACCATATATTTT.